The subject of this entry is one TCR beta chain. Its antigen remains unidentified. Per the germline V gene, CDR1 is SGHTA and CDR2 is FQGNSA. This CDR3 is built from 14 residues. Unmatched junction bases numbered 3, after V lost 5 bases and J lost 0 bases. The sample comes from a study of T cells after yellow fever vaccination. Points from the study as a whole: When the response was secondary, it was weaker but reached its peak faster, day 5 versus 15. Abundant clonotypes from the bulk population could get into FACS-sorted repertoires as contaminants.

UMIs and a universal primer site were added when TCR cDNA was made by 5'RACE template switching. TCRdb re-analysed the 5' RACE reads in MiXCR, keeping a single row per CDR3 protein. The sample has about 350,000 distinct CDR3 sequences; around 8.1% are singletons. Sequences were derived from PBMCs, sampled approximately 47 days after the first yellow fever vaccination. The J gene is TRBJ2-7, the V gene TRBV7-2; 8 bases align to TRBD1. The receptor's source is a man younger than 30 who received the YFV17D yellow fever vaccine. The CDR3 region is CASSTGGSSYEQYF. The CDR3, as DNA: TGTGCCAGCAGCACAGGGGGTAGCTCCTACGAGCAGTACTTC.